This T cell receptor (beta chain) emerged from a study of T cell clonotyping in hematopoietic cell transplantation. Study-wide background: Cytoreduction preceded collection of pretransplant recipient samples. Points from the study as a whole: At the given depth, recipient repertoires were over 97% de novo clonotypes.

In regard to this clone: The antigen is unknown. Other DNA sequences in the same sample also yield this CDR3.

V gave up 5 bases and J gave up 2 bases; unmatched junction bases: 6. The CDR3 sequence is 15 residues long. Germline CDR1 SGHNT, CDR2 YENEEA. Using immunoSEQ multiplex PCR, the repertoire was profiled, and TCRdb retains in-frame clones only, with some absent. The sample has about 36,000 clones, 85% to 95% seen once. This sample's time point: recipient sample about 28 days before transplant, after cytoreduction. This chain uses TRBV11-3 with TRBJ2-7; 10 nucleotides align to TRBD1. The TCR comes from a man aged 35 to 55 with chronic myeloid leukemia. Some clones in this sample may be carry-over from other donors' samples. The sequencing here drew on peripheral blood mononuclear cells, taken before stem cell transplant. Here the CDR3 DNA reads TGTGCCAGCAGCCCGGGACAGGGGAAAACCTACGAGCAGTACTTC. It translates to CASSPGQGKTYEQYF. The variable domain in full, completed from reference TRBV11-3 and TRBJ2-7, reads EAGVVQSPRYKIIEKKQPVAFWCNPISGHNTLYWYLQNLGQGPELLIRYENEEAVDDSQLPKDRFSAERLKGVDSTLKIQPAELGDSAVYLCASSPGQGKTYEQYFGPGTRLTVT.